This record looks at one TCR beta chain sequence and its context. This clonotype has ten or more counts. It lacks a known antigen. There are no base qualities to consult, and no much larger clone falls within one base. These data belong to a study of neurological immune-mediated disorders (dated 2019 in TCRdb). Some background on the complete study: The study compared peripheral blood TCR-beta repertoires of HTLV-I-associated myelopathy (HAM/TSP) patients, multiple sclerosis patients and healthy controls using UMI-based sequencing. Alongside PBMC samples, the set of about 100 TCR-beta libraries contained longitudinal samples, technical triplicates, and paired CD4+ and CD8+ T-cell subsets that had been sorted. The cohort included about 70 subjects: roughly 15 with HAM/TSP, some 35 with multiple sclerosis, and approximately 20 healthy controls. What the study reported, not specific to this receptor: TCR clonal expansion was highest in HAM/TSP patients and lowest in MS patients, with MS patients falling below even healthy controls. No identical CDR3 amino acid sequences were shared among expanded clones across subjects, suggesting private TCR-beta repertoires in all groups.

Spanning cysteine to phenylalanine, the CDR3 consists of 11 amino acids. Only the CDR3 DNA is retained, 33 bases long and in frame from the first base. The V end gives up 6 bases and the J end 12 bases, leaving 5 bases in the junction not matched to a gene. CDR1 and CDR2 (MGHDK, SYGVNS) derive from the germline V gene. Blood bank volunteers in Maryland, USA served as the healthy controls. For unsorted PBMC libraries, 2 million PBMCs were used after storage in RNAlater at -80 degrees C until RNA extraction. Peripheral blood underwent Ficoll-Hypaque density gradient centrifugation to isolate PBMCs, which were then cryopreserved in liquid nitrogen. To synthesize cDNA, template-switch 5'RACE was performed with a primer carrying a 10-nucleotide random unique molecular identifier so that each TCR transcript was tagged. Every sequencing run yielded over 200 million TCR-beta sequences covering 15-18 subjects. The RNeasy kit was used to extract total RNA. The KAPA Real-time Library Amplification kit was used to amplify TCR-beta VDJ regions with primers targeting the TCR constant region and the 5'RACE anchor. A first PCR added sample indexes and Illumina adaptors, after which a second PCR increased the library yield. After purification with Ampure beads, the TCR product of roughly 650 bp was size-selected on a 2% E-gel SizeSelection system. Library quality was checked on a Bioanalyzer, concentration was measured with Qubit, and libraries were quantified with the Kapa Library Quantification kit before pooling. An Illumina HiSeq 2500 was used to sequence the libraries paired-end at 2 x 150 bp. To increase sequence diversity, roughly 25-31% phiX was spiked into each library pool. In the authors' own workflow: The UMI-based MiGEC pipeline processed quality-filtered reads and removed over 75% of raw TCR sequences during error correction. IMGT germline references were used for aligning VDJ genes, and each clonotype was defined as a unique CDR3 amino acid sequence together with its V-J genes. Clonal expansion, Shannon diversity and CDR3 relatedness were evaluated with VDJtools (CalcPairwiseDistances, ClusterSamples), while phylogenetic trees were built in CLCbio workbench. Clones with at least 8 unique UMIs were defined as expanded, with this threshold being based on coefficient-of-variation modelling across technical triplicates. TCRdb took the public reads, trimmed them with fastp at Q25, ran MiXCR for clone calling and kept in-frame beta chains. Rows merge per CDR3 protein into single entries with the most common DNA and genes. It is TCRdb's table, rather than the study itself, that gives the V and J calls and clone size. Within this sample are more than 45,000 distinct CDR3 sequences, with 10% to 12% of them counted one time only. Clones ranked in the top ten supply approximately 2% of the sample.

What was sequenced was PBMCs. This clonotype originated in a man aged 55 to 70 in good health. Here the chain combines TRBV25-1 and TRBJ2-1, with 7 bases matching TRBD1. CDR3 loop: CASSDTGAQFF. In nucleotides, the sequence is TGTGCCAGCAGCGATACAGGGGCGCAGTTCTTC.